What follows are 24 T cell receptor beta chains derived from one specimen sequenced in a study of regulatory T cells in long-lasting Graves disease. Time point denoted: newly diagnosed GD, antithyroid drugs for less than 3 months. PBMCs provided the RNA from which the TCR library was made. The TCR beta library used iRepertoire HTBI primers with Arm-PCR amplification of CDR3. Each CDR3 protein gets one entry after TCRdb re-called the multiplex PCR reads with MiXCR. The sample lists hundreds of thousands of distinct CDR3 sequences, less than 20% seen once, with roughly 18% in the top ten. The same sample was also studied in work on T cells in Graves' hyperthyroidism and ophthalmopathy.

The sequencing used peripheral blood mononuclear cells (PBMCs), collected at new diagnosis, from a patient treated with antithyroid drugs. The receptors derive from a woman in her 30s with Graves disease.

At least ten counts were recorded for this clonotype. This CDR3 reads CASRSTGSRHTEAFF. CDR3 coding DNA: TGTGCCAGCAGATCGACAGGGTCTCGACACACTGAAGCTTTCTTT. The chain combines TRBV2 with TRBJ1-1; 7 nucleotides align to TRBD1. Germline values: CDR1 SNHLY, CDR2 FYNNEI. The J segment lost 3 bases and the V segment lost 6 bases, leaving 10 bases of the junction unmatched. The CDR3 consists of 15 residues.

CDR3 coding DNA: TGTGCCAGCAGCTTAGCGTACTCTCTGGCCGGGGAGCTGTTTTTT. Protein: CASSLAYSLAGELFF. The chain recombines TRBV11-2 with TRBJ2-2; D not resolved. Trimming left V 1 base short and J 6 bases short, with 12 bases between. Germline V lookup: CDR1 SGHAT, CDR2 FQNNGV. This CDR3 is 15 amino acids long.

Details on this clonotype: The junction departs from the called germline gene at one end, perhaps through a read error. The chain uses TRBV3-1 and TRBJ2-7, with D perhaps being TRBD1 or TRBD2 (5 bases each). CDR1 and CDR2 from the germline V gene are LGHDT and YNNKEL (reference sequence). The CDR3 loop spans 11 amino acids. The CDR3, as DNA: TGTGCCAGCAGCCTCGCCGGGACCCCATCTTTC. Translation gives CASSLAGTPSF.

The sample holds many counts of this clonotype. The chain links TRBV6-5 to TRBJ1-4; D unresolved. V lost 2 bases, J lost 0 bases, and 13 bases lay in between. This CDR3 spans 17 amino acids. Germline-derived CDR1 and CDR2 are MNHEY and SVGAGI. CDR3 sequence reads: CASSYRSWGSTNEKLFF. The CDR3 DNA sequence: TGTGCCAGCAGTTACCGCTCATGGGGATCAACTAATGAAAAACTGTTTTTT.

This clonotype showed up many times. The chain has TRBV5-1 and TRBJ2-1; 9 nucleotides match TRBD2. The ends lost 3 bases at V and 9 bases at J; junction bases unmatched: 10. Germline CDR1 SGHRS, CDR2 YFSETQ. The CDR3 is made up of 15 amino acids. CDR3 amino acids: CASSSSVAGASEQFF. In DNA form, the CDR3 reads TGCGCCAGCAGCTCCAGCGTAGCGGGAGCAAGTGAGCAGTTCTTC.

This clonotype has only a few counts. The gene calls are TRBV19 and TRBJ1-5; no clear D gene. This CDR3 comprises 16 residues. Germline lookup yields CDR1 LNHDA and CDR2 SQIVND (reference sequence). Trimming took off 5 bases at V and 0 bases at J, with 14 bases between the two ends. CDR3 DNA: TGTGCCAGTAGTCTAAGACAAGCACATAGCAATCAGCCCCAGCATTTT. Its translation is CASSLRQAHSNQPQHF.

This clonotype was found a few times. This chain uses TRBV7-2 with TRBJ1-1; D unclear. This CDR3 is built from 12 residues. V was clipped by 1 base and J by 8 bases, with 8 bases between them. Germline V gene data show CDR1 as SGHTA and CDR2 as FQGNSA. Here the CDR3 reads CASSLDVTEAFF. The CDR3, as DNA: TGTGCCAGCAGCTTAGATGTGACGGAAGCTTTCTTT.

This rearrangement joins TRBV20-1 to TRBJ2-1, with 10 nucleotides matching TRBD2. The junction had 8 bases not matched to a gene; V was cut back by 0 bases and J by 6 bases. CDR1 and CDR2 (germline): DFQATT, SNEGSKA (reference sequence). The CDR3 has 16 amino acids. CDR3 in DNA: TGCAGTGCTAGAGATCGTGGGACTAGCGCCTTCAATGAGCAGTTCTTC. It codes for CSARDRGTSAFNEQFF.

In its sample, this clonotype was seen many times. The chain carries TRBV28 and TRBJ1-4; 9 nucleotides agree with TRBD1. V lost 2 bases, J lost 7 bases, and 5 bases stayed unmatched. In germline, CDR1 is MDHEN, CDR2 SYDVKM. The CDR3 contains 15 residues. The CDR3 DNA follows: TGTGCCAGCAGTTTAAACAGGGGGCGAGGTGAAAAACTGTTTTTT. Translation: CASSLNRGRGEKLFF.

As to this clonotype: The junction and the germline gene differ at one end; a read error may be behind it. The chain has TRBV6-2 or TRBV6-3 and TRBJ1-2; D gene unclear. The germline V gene has CDR1 MNHEY and CDR2 SVGEGT. The CDR3 is 12 residues long. The CDR3 protein is CAGSLGNYGYTF. DNA of the CDR3: TGTGCCGGCAGTTTGGGAAACTATGGCTACACCTTC.

This rearrangement joins TRBV7-9 to TRBJ2-5; no clear D gene. The CDR3 covers 15 residues. V lost 2 bases, J lost 5 bases, and 15 bases lay in between. Looked up from germline, CDR1 is SEHNR and CDR2 is FQNEAQ (reference sequence). Here the CDR3 reads CASSLTRPPRETQYF. The CDR3 region has the DNA TGTGCCAGCAGCTTAACGCGACCACCCCGGGAGACCCAGTACTTC.

The rearrangement links TRBV9 to TRBJ2-1; D gene unclear. The germline V gene encodes CDR1 SGDLS and CDR2 YYNGEE. CDR3 size: 13 residues. V dropped 5 bases and J dropped 7 bases, with 13 bases sitting between them. The CDR3: CASRGPAENEQFF. The CDR3, as DNA: TGTGCCAGCAGAGGGCCAGCAGAAAATGAGCAGTTCTTC.

In regard to this clonotype: This may come from a read error, since a much larger clone is one base off. The CDR3 reads CASSDTHRADTQYF. CDR3 nucleotides: TGTGCCAGCAGCGACACACATCGCGCAGATACGCAGTATTTT. The V and J genes are TRBV9 and TRBJ2-3; D gene unclear. Trimming removed 3 bases from V and 4 bases from J, with 12 bases in between. Germline V gives CDR1 SGDLS, CDR2 YYNGEE. This CDR3 region has 14 residues.

This clonotype has ten or more counts. The V call is TRBV29-1, the J call TRBJ1-1; maybe TRBD1 (6 bases). The CDR3 has 13 amino acids. V lost 6 bases and J 6 bases, leaving 17 bases between the germline ends. CDR1 SQVTM and CDR2 ANQGSEA come from the germline V gene. CDR3 sequence: CSVRGGDSPEAFF. DNA of the CDR3: TGCAGCGTCCGAGGGGGAGACTCCCCTGAAGCTTTCTTT. Variable domain in full (rest from reference TRBV29-1 and TRBJ1-1): SAVISQKPSRDICQRGTSLTIQCQVDSQVTMMFWYRQQPGQSLTLIATANQGSEATYESGFVIDKFPISRPNLTFSTLTVSNMSPEDSSIYLCSVRGGDSPEAFFGQGTRLTVV.

The J gene is TRBJ2-2, the V gene TRBV2; D is unclear. Trimming removed 6 bases at V and 4 bases at J, with 12 bases between. CDR1 and CDR2 (germline): SNHLY, FYNNEI. The CDR3 spans 14 residues. The CDR3 DNA reads TGTGCCAGCAGCCCCTCACCTGTCACCGGGGAGCTGTTTTTT. Protein: CASSPSPVTGELFF.

The chain recombines TRBV6-1 with TRBJ2-7; D remains ambiguous. The V and J ends lost 0 bases and 0 bases respectively, with 6 bases between them. The CDR3 spans 14 residues. CDR1 is MNHNS, CDR2 SASEGT, per germline. The DNA of the CDR3 is TGTGCCAGCAGTGAAGCGATCCTCTCCTACGAGCAGTACTTC. It translates to CASSEAILSYEQYF.

This clonotype was seen many times. This chain connects TRBV2 to TRBJ2-3; no reliable D call. Trimming stripped 4 bases from V and 3 bases from J, with 5 bases between. Germline V gene data show CDR1 as SNHLY and CDR2 as FYNNEI. CDR3 length: 12 amino acids. The CDR3: CASSVRTDTQYF. DNA for the CDR3: TGTGCCAGCAGTGTCAGGACAGATACGCAGTATTTT.

This clonotype was seen ten or more times. J is TRBJ2-1 and V is TRBV5-1; D may be TRBD2 (6 bases). The length of the CDR3 is 16 residues. V was clipped by 5 bases and J by 3 bases, with 18 bases between them. Germline V CDR1 and CDR2: SGHRS, YFSETQ. The DNA of the CDR3 is TGCGCCAGCAGTCTCACAGAGCGGGTCTACTACAATGAGCAGTTCTTC. Protein: CASSLTERVYYNEQFF.

This clonotype was recorded a few times. The gene calls are TRBV27 and TRBJ1-6; D is possibly TRBD1 (5 bases). V was clipped by 1 base and J by 8 bases, with 9 bases between them. The CDR3 runs to 14 residues. CDR1 is MNHEY, CDR2 SMNVEV, per germline (reference sequence). The CDR3 loop is CASSLWAGYSPLHF. The CDR3 region has the DNA TGTGCCAGCAGTTTATGGGCAGGGTATTCACCCCTCCACTTT.

The chain links TRBV11-2 to TRBJ1-1; tentatively, D is TRBD1 (6 bases). This CDR3 is built from 15 residues. The germline V gene has CDR1 SGHAT and CDR2 FQNNGV. The V end lost 1 base, the J end lost 6 bases, and 15 bases lay between the germline ends. CDR3 coding DNA: TGTGCCAGCAGCTTAGCGGGAGGGGGGGGGTCTGAAGCTTTCTTT. This codes for CASSLAGGGGSEAFF.

This clonotype was counted at least ten times. The chain combines TRBV28 with TRBJ1-5, with TRBD1 as a possible D gene (5 bases). The CDR3 covers 16 residues. The germline V gene encodes CDR1 MDHEN and CDR2 SYDVKM. V was pared by 0 bases and J by 4 bases, with 13 bases between. The CDR3 DNA is TGTGCCAGCAGTTTATGGGGCAGGGATGGGAATCAGCCCCAGCATTTT. Translating it yields CASSLWGRDGNQPQHF.

The chain couples TRBV29-1 to TRBJ2-2, with D maybe TRBD1 (6 bases). The CDR3 is 13 residues long. V was shortened by 7 bases and J by 1 base, with 10 bases between the two germline ends. CDR1 and CDR2 from the germline V gene are SQVTM and ANQGSEA. The DNA of the CDR3 is TGCAGCGCGCAGGGGCAGAACACCGGGGAGCTGTTTTTT. This translates into CSAQGQNTGELFF.

This clonotype came up many times. V usage is TRBV6-1 and J usage is TRBJ1-5; D is uncertain. The V gene lost 7 bases and the J gene lost 5 bases, with 12 bases spanning the gap. The CDR3 runs 13 residues. Per germline, CDR1 MNHNS and CDR2 SASEGT. CDR3 amino acids: CASTPFQDQPQHF. CDR3 coding DNA: TGTGCCAGCACCCCCTTTCAGGATCAGCCCCAGCATTTT.

This clonotype appeared a few times. The chain is built from TRBV5-1 and TRBJ2-3; 7 bases agree with TRBD2. Germline CDR1 is SGHRS and CDR2 is YFSETQ. Trimming removed 4 bases from V and 6 bases from J; junction bases left unmatched: 8. The CDR3 consists of 14 residues. CDR3 DNA: TGCGCCAGCAGCGCCTCTAGCGGAGGGGATACGCAGTATTTT. Residues: CASSASSGGDTQYF.